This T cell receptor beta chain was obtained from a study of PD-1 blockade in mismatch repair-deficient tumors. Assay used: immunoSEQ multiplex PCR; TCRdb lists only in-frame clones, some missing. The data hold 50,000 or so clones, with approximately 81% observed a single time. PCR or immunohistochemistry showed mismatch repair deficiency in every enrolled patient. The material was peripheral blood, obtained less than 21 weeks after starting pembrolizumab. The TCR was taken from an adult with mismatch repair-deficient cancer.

CDR3 residues: CASSPKTPGASSGANVLTF. The CDR3 DNA is TGTGCCAGCTCACCTAAGACCCCAGGCGCCAGCTCTGGGGCCAACGTCCTGACTTTC. The chain joins TRBV18 to TRBJ2-6; no clear D gene. The CDR3 totals 19 residues. CDR1 and CDR2 (germline): KGHSH, LQKENI. V was clipped by 3 bases and J by 0 bases, with 18 bases between them.